These T cell receptor beta chains were read from a single sample in a study of T cell repertoires in cytomegalovirus infection. TCRdb passed the reads through MiXCR, listing each CDR3 protein once. The table lists 250,000 or so distinct CDR3 sequences, approximately 8.3% of them singletons. Sequencing used PBMCs. Every receptor here comes from a human donor in good health (CMV status not recorded). Some clones in this sample may be carry-over from other donors' samples. Both conserved end residues are part of each CDR3. The D gene is left open where the match is weak. Not every row has a clone size; where given, it reads once, few, many or a size class.

TRBJ1-2 | many | NA | TRBV7-2 | TGTGCCAGCAGCCACGGGCCCACCCCTAGGGCTAACTATGGCTACACCTTC | CASSHGPTPRANYGYTF
TRBJ1-3 | many | NA | TRBV6-2/TRBV6-3 | TGTGCCAGCAGTCCGTGGAGGGGGGACCGCTCTGGAAACACCATATATTTT | CASSPWRGDRSGNTIYF
TRBJ2-1 | many | NA | TRBV27 | TGTGCCAGCAGTTTATCAGGGCCCAGGGGTTACAATGAGCAGTTCTTC | CASSLSGPRGYNEQFF
TRBJ2-7 | many | NA | TRBV28 | TGTGCCACCCTTCGGGCAGGGAGTTCCTACGAGCAGTACTTC | CATLRAGSSYEQYF
TRBJ2-5 | many | TRBD1 | TRBV7-8 | TGTGCCAGCAGCTTAGAACAGGGGGAAGAGACCCAGTACTTC | CASSLEQGEETQYF
TRBJ1-1 | many | TRBD1 | TRBV12-3/TRBV12-4 | TGTGCCAGCAGTTCCGACAGGGGCCGGACTGAAGCTTTCTTT | CASSSDRGRTEAFF
TRBJ2-2 | many | TRBD1 | TRBV19 | TGTGCCACCAAGTTGGACAGGGGGCAAGTCGGGGAGCTGTTTTTT | CATKLDRGQVGELFF
TRBJ1-1 | many | TRBD1 | TRBV19 | TGTGCCAGTACCCCTGGGACAGGGCACACTGAAGCTTTCTTT | CASTPGTGHTEAFF
TRBJ2-5 | NA | NA | TRBV28 | TGTGCCAGCAGCGACCATTGGGGCCAAGAGACCCAGTACTTC | CASSDHWGQETQYF
TRBJ1-2 | many | TRBD1 | TRBV27 | TGTGCCAGCACCCTAAGGGCGGGGACAGGGGGCGTTGGCTACACCTTC | CASTLRAGTGGVGYTF
TRBJ1-2 | many | NA | TRBV7-8 | TGTGCCAGCAGCTTACGATCTATGGCCGTAGCAGCTAATGGCTACACCTTC | CASSLRSMAVAANGYTF
TRBJ2-1 | few | TRBD1 | TRBV20-1 | TGCAGTGCCTTCCGGGACAGGGAGAATGAGCAGTTCTTC | CSAFRDRENEQFF
TRBJ2-1 | few | NA | TRBV6-1 | TGTGCCAGCAGTGAAACAGGGTGGGGCGATGAGCAGTTCTTC | CASSETGWGDEQFF
TRBJ2-6 | many | TRBD1 | TRBV7-2 | TGTGCCAGCAGTAGTGTTAGAATCGGGACAGGAGGATCTGGGGCCAACGTCCTGACTTTC | CASSSVRIGTGGSGANVLTF
TRBJ2-1 | few | TRBD2 | TRBV7-2 | TGTGCCAGCAGCTCTAGCGGGGGGCCCGGGTTCTTC | CASSSSGGPGFF
TRBJ1-5 | many | TRBD1 | TRBV12-3/TRBV12-4 | TGTGCCAGCGTCCGTAGGACAGGGTGGTGTCAGCCCCAGCATTTT | CASVRRTGWCQPQHF
TRBJ1-1 | medium-sized | TRBD1 | TRBV7-2 | TGTGCCAGCAGCCCAACAGGGGCTAACGATGAAGCTTTCTTT | CASSPTGANDEAFF
TRBJ1-5 | many | NA | TRBV12-3/TRBV12-4 | TGTGCCAGCACTCGGACCCGGGGCCTAGGGTATAGCAATCAGCCCCAGCATTTT | CASTRTRGLGYSNQPQHF
TRBJ1-5 | many | NA | TRBV7-2 | TGTGCCAGCAGCTCCCCAGCGCAGCCCCAGCATTTT | CASSSPAQPQHF
TRBJ1-2 | many | NA | TRBV6-6 | TGTGCCAGCAGTGATCAGGTCCCTAACTATGGCTACACCTTC | CASSDQVPNYGYTF
TRBJ2-4 | many | NA | TRBV7-9 | TGTGCCAGCAGCTTAGCAGGGGAGAAAAACATTCAGTACTTC | CASSLAGEKNIQYF
TRBJ2-7 | many | TRBD2 | TRBV6-2/TRBV6-3 | TGTGCCAGCAGTTACTCGAATAGCGGGGGGCTCTACGAGCAGTACTTC | CASSYSNSGGLYEQYF
TRBJ2-2 | many | NA | TRBV7-2 | TGTGCCAGCAGCTTAGAACGCCCCGGCACGAACACCGGGGAGCTGTTTTTT | CASSLERPGTNTGELFF
TRBJ2-3 | many | NA | TRBV19 | TGTGCCAGTAGTACCCGCACAGATACGCAGTATTTT | CASSTRTDTQYF
TRBJ2-3 | many | NA | TRBV12-3/TRBV12-4 | TGTGCCAGCAGTCCCCTCAGAAGGGGCACAGATACGCAGTATTTT | CASSPLRRGTDTQYF
TRBJ2-5 | many | NA | TRBV7-2 | TGTGCCAGCAGCCAAAATTACGGAGAGACCCAGTACTTC | CASSQNYGETQYF
TRBJ2-3 | few | NA | TRBV20-1 | TGCAGTGCTGGAGGGGGGCCTCTTCGAAATACGCAGTATTTT | CSAGGGPLRNTQYF
TRBJ2-1 | NA | TRBD1 | TRBV19 | TGTGCCAGTAGTATCGACCAACCCGGGACAGTTTCCCGAGTAAATGAGCAGTTCTTC | CASSIDQPGTVSRVNEQFF
TRBJ1-5 | many | NA | TRBV19 | TGTGCCAGTAGTCTTACGGTTAATCAGCCCCAGCATTTT | CASSLTVNQPQHF